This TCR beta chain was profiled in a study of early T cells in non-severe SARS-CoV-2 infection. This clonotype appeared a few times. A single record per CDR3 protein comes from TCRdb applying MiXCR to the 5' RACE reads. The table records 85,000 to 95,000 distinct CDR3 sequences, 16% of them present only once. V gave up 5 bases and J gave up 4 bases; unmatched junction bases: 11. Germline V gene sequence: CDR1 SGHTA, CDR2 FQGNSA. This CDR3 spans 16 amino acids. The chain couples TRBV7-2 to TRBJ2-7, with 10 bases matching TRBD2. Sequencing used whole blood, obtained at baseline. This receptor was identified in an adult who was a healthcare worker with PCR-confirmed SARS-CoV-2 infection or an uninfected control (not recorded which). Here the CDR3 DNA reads TGTGCCAGCAGCCGTAAACCTAGCGGGGGTGAATACGAGCAGTACTTC. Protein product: CASSRKPSGGEYEQYF.